A selection of T cell receptor beta chains follows, all from one sample in a study of cytomegalovirus exposure and HLA in healthy donors. TCRdb's table, derived via immunoSEQ multiplex PCR, lists solely in-frame clones and lacks some. The sample records about 100,000 clones, over 60% being singletons. Sequencing was done on a sample of PBMCs. These receptors were taken from a male donor in good health and CMV-seronegative. Each CDR3 is given with its conserved first and last residue. D genes are given only for firm matches. The size entry is marked missing in some rows and otherwise reads once, few, many or a size class.

v_call: TRBV29-1
d_call: .
j_call: TRBJ1-4
clone_size: .
cdr3_aa: CSVGLRNEKLFF
cdr3_nt: TGCAGCGTTGGCCTCCGGAATGAAAAACTGTTTTTT

v_call: TRBV4-1
d_call: .
j_call: TRBJ1-1
clone_size: .
cdr3_aa: CASSQVGGVQAEAFF
cdr3_nt: TGCGCCAGCAGCCAAGTCGGGGGGGTTCAGGCCGAAGCTTTCTTT

v_call: TRBV11-2
d_call: .
j_call: TRBJ1-5
clone_size: .
cdr3_aa: CASSPRGRDQPQHF
cdr3_nt: TGTGCCAGCAGCCCCAGAGGGCGGGATCAGCCCCAGCATTTT

v_call: TRBV28
d_call: TRBD2
j_call: TRBJ2-7
clone_size: .
cdr3_aa: CASSLGLAYEQYF
cdr3_nt: TGTGCCAGCAGTTTGGGACTAGCCTACGAGCAGTACTTC

v_call: TRBV6-6
d_call: TRBD2
j_call: TRBJ2-3
clone_size: .
cdr3_aa: CASSYVVAGGDTQYF
cdr3_nt: TGTGCCAGCAGTTACGTTGTAGCGGGGGGAGATACGCAGTATTTT

v_call: TRBV27
d_call: .
j_call: TRBJ1-2
clone_size: few
cdr3_aa: CASSQHPGSNYGYTF
cdr3_nt: TGTGCCAGCAGTCAGCATCCAGGGTCGAACTATGGCTACACCTTC

v_call: TRBV7-9
d_call: .
j_call: TRBJ2-7
clone_size: .
cdr3_aa: CASSWPDSSYEQYF
cdr3_nt: TGTGCCAGCAGCTGGCCGGACTCTTCCTACGAGCAGTACTTC

v_call: TRBV7-6
d_call: TRBD1
j_call: TRBJ2-7
clone_size: few
cdr3_aa: CASSSDPDRANSYEQYF
cdr3_nt: TGTGCCAGCAGCTCCGATCCGGACAGGGCCAATTCCTACGAGCAGTACTTC

v_call: TRBV7-2
d_call: .
j_call: TRBJ2-2
clone_size: few
cdr3_aa: CASSLAPAVTGELFF
cdr3_nt: TGTGCCAGCAGCTTAGCACCAGCGGTCACCGGGGAGCTGTTTTTT

v_call: TRBV11-3
d_call: .
j_call: TRBJ2-7
clone_size: .
cdr3_aa: CASSSGQNSYEQYF
cdr3_nt: TGTGCCAGCAGCTCGGGACAAAACTCCTACGAGCAGTACTTC

v_call: TRBV27
d_call: .
j_call: TRBJ1-1
clone_size: .
cdr3_aa: CASSSDSNTEAFF
cdr3_nt: TGTGCCAGCAGTTCTGACAGCAACACTGAAGCTTTCTTT

v_call: TRBV5-6
d_call: TRBD2
j_call: TRBJ2-3
clone_size: .
cdr3_aa: CASSLPGLAGGLSDTQYF
cdr3_nt: TGTGCCAGCAGCTTGCCAGGACTAGCGGGAGGCCTTTCAGATACGCAGTATTTT

v_call: TRBV12-5
d_call: TRBD1
j_call: TRBJ2-3
clone_size: .
cdr3_aa: CASGSRDRGTDTQYF
cdr3_nt: TGTGCTAGTGGTTCCCGGGACAGGGGCACAGATACGCAGTATTTT

v_call: TRBV7-9
d_call: TRBD2
j_call: TRBJ2-7
clone_size: .
cdr3_aa: CASSREGSGRLNEQYF
cdr3_nt: TGTGCCAGCAGCCGCGAAGGTAGCGGGAGGCTCAACGAGCAGTACTTC

v_call: TRBV5-5
d_call: .
j_call: TRBJ1-4
clone_size: .
cdr3_aa: CASSLVSSGTNEKLFF
cdr3_nt: TGTGCCAGCAGCTTGGTTTCGAGCGGCACTAATGAAAAACTGTTTTTT

v_call: TRBV2
d_call: .
j_call: TRBJ1-1
clone_size: .
cdr3_aa: CASSEAGGVTEAFF
cdr3_nt: TGTGCCAGCAGTGAAGCGGGAGGGGTTACTGAAGCTTTCTTT

v_call: TRBV5-4
d_call: .
j_call: TRBJ2-1
clone_size: .
cdr3_aa: CASSFGLRNNEQFF
cdr3_nt: TGTGCCAGCAGCTTCGGTCTAAGAAACAATGAGCAGTTCTTC